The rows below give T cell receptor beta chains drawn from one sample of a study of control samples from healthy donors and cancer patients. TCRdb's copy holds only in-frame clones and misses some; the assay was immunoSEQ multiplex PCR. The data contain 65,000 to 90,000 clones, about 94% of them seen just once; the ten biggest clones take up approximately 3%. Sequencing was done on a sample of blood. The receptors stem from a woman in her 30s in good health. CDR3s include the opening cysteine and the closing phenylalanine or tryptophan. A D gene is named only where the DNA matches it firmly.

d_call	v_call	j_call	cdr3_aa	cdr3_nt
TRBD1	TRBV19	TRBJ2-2	CASIDQGDTGELFF	TGTGCCAGTATAGACCAGGGGGACACCGGGGAGCTGTTTTTT
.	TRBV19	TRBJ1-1	CASSMLGSTEAFF	TGTGCCAGTAGTATGTTGGGTTCCACTGAAGCTTTCTTT
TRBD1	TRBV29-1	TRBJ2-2	CSVDSGGNTGELFF	TGCAGCGTTGATTCAGGGGGAAACACCGGGGAGCTGTTTTTT
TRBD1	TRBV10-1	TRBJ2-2	CASRGDRGIKSDTGELFF	TGCGCCAGCAGGGGGGACAGGGGGATCAAGTCGGACACCGGGGAGCTGTTTTTT
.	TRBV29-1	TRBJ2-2	CSVRPVQQNTGELFF	TGCAGCGTCCGACCAGTTCAGCAGAACACCGGGGAGCTGTTTTTT
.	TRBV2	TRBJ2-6	CASRGIPNYSGANVLTF	TGTGCCAGCAGAGGAATCCCGAATTACTCTGGGGCCAACGTCCTGACTTTC
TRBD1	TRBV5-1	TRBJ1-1	CASSPTGHSTEAFF	TGCGCCAGCAGCCCGACAGGGCATTCGACTGAAGCTTTCTTT
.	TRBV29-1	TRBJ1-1	CSASDTQRNTEAFF	TGCAGCGCCTCGGACACCCAACGGAACACTGAAGCTTTCTTT
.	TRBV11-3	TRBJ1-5	CASSYLSGQPQHF	TGTGCCAGCAGCTACCTAAGTGGTCAGCCCCAGCATTTT
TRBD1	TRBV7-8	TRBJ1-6	CASSYTTGSNSPLHF	TGTGCCAGCAGCTACACGACAGGGTCCAATTCACCCCTCCACTTT
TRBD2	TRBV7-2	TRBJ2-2	CASSFQAGGMGELFF	TGTGCCAGCAGCTTTCAAGCGGGGGGGATGGGGGAGCTGTTTTTT
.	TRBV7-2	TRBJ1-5	CASSQGSNQPQHF	TGTGCCAGCTCACAGGGCAGCAATCAGCCCCAGCATTTT
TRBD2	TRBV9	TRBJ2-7	CASSPGLAIREQYF	TGTGCCAGCAGCCCGGGACTAGCGATCCGCGAGCAGTACTTC
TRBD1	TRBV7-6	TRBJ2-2	CASSPKPLGQANTGELFF	TGTGCCAGCAGCCCTAAACCCCTAGGACAGGCGAACACCGGGGAGCTGTTTTTT
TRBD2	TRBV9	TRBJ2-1	CASSATLAGGVNEQFF	TGTGCCAGCAGCGCCACACTAGCGGGAGGGGTCAATGAGCAGTTCTTC
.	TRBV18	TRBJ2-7	CASSPYGGNEQYF	TGTGCCAGCTCACCATATGGAGGGAACGAGCAGTACTTC
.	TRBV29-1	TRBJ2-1	CSDSGGGLNNEQFF	TGCAGCGATAGCGGTGGTGGGCTAAACAATGAGCAGTTCTTC
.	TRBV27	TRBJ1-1	CASSLQGISEAFF	TGTGCCAGCAGTTTACAGGGGATTAGTGAAGCTTTCTTT
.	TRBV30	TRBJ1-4	CAWSVGRGNEKLFF	TGTGCCTGGAGTGTCGGCAGGGGTAATGAAAAACTGTTTTTT
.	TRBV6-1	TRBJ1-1	CASSEGGGTEAFF	TGTGCCAGCAGCGAAGGAGGGGGCACTGAAGCTTTCTTT
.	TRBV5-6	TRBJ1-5	CASSLGQALGQPQHF	TGTGCCAGCAGCTTGGGACAGGCCTTGGGGCAGCCCCAGCATTTT
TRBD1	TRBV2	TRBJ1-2	CASLERGREGYTF	TGTGCCAGCCTCGAAAGGGGGCGAGAGGGCTACACCTTC